The 26 T cell receptor beta chains listed next were all sequenced from one sample in a study of blood T cell repertoires in COVID-19 (dated by TCRdb to 2020 to 2022). Libraries were built with the immunoSEQ multiplex PCR assay. TCRdb stores this immuneACCESS table with in-frame sequences only. Part of the clones is absent; in the studies checked, under half of the shortfall reflects unresolved V genes, and no reason is known for the rest. Counted in this sample were under 250,000 clones; around 80% of them appeared once. The ten largest clonotypes hold roughly 4.6% of the sample. The sample taken for sequencing was peripheral blood. These receptors all stem from a woman aged 60 to 75 who had recovered from COVID-19.

The V call is TRBV7-9, the J call TRBJ2-7; D is undetermined. This CDR3 is built from 15 residues. Trimming took 5 bases from V and 3 from J, leaving 17 bases between them. Germline V CDR1 and CDR2: SEHNR, FQNEAQ (reference sequence). This CDR3 reads CASSPLTEASYEQYF. The CDR3 coding sequence is TGTGCCAGCAGCCCCCTGACCGAGGCAAGCTACGAGCAGTACTTC.

The chain has TRBV18 and TRBJ2-7; 9 nucleotides agree with TRBD1. The junction had 9 bases not matched to a gene; V was cut back by 6 bases and J by 3 bases. There are 15 residues in the CDR3. Germline V gives CDR1 KGHSH, CDR2 LQKENI. CDR3 residues: CASSPQQGADYEQYF. The CDR3 bases are TGTGCCAGCTCGCCCCAACAGGGGGCGGACTACGAGCAGTACTTC.

The V and J genes are TRBV5-1 and TRBJ1-5, with 7 bases matching TRBD1. Germline V lookup: CDR1 SGHRS, CDR2 YFSETQ. The J segment lost 0 bases and the V segment lost 5 bases, leaving 5 bases of the junction unmatched. The CDR3 is 15 amino acids. The chain's CDR3 is CASRPGTDSNQPQHF. CDR3 DNA sequence: TGCGCCAGCAGACCAGGGACAGATAGCAATCAGCCCCAGCATTTT.

The chain links TRBV5-1 to TRBJ2-5; no definite D call. The V end lost 1 base, the J end lost 4 bases, and 8 bases lay between the germline ends. The germline gives CDR1 SGHRS, CDR2 YFSETQ. This CDR3 has 13 amino acids. CDR3 region: CASSLYGGETQYF. The CDR3 nucleotides read TGCGCCAGCAGCTTGTACGGTGGAGAGACCCAGTACTTC.

V usage is TRBV5-6 and J usage is TRBJ1-5; D unresolved. This CDR3 spans 16 amino acids. Germline V lookup: CDR1 SGHDT, CDR2 YYEEEE. V was pared by 1 base and J by 4 bases, with 15 bases between. CDR3 nucleotide sequence: TGTGCCAGCAGCTTGAAGTGGGGAAGCGGGAATCAGCCCCAGCATTTT. This encodes CASSLKWGSGNQPQHF.

The chain couples TRBV7-9 to TRBJ1-1, with 8 bases fitting TRBD1. This CDR3 spans 17 amino acids. The germline V gene encodes CDR1 SEHNR and CDR2 FQNEAQ (reference sequence). V trimming: 1 base; J trimming: 3 bases; junction bases outside the gene matches: 10. The CDR3 DNA follows: TGTGCCAGCAGCTTAGGGACAGGGAAGGGGTGGCACACTGAAGCTTTCTTT. This gives the protein CASSLGTGKGWHTEAFF.

The chain couples TRBV6-4 to TRBJ2-3; 8 bases are a match to TRBD2. Trimming removed 6 bases from V and 3 bases from J; junction bases left unmatched: 8. The germline gives CDR1 MRHNA, CDR2 SNTAGT. The CDR3 sequence is 15 residues long. Here the CDR3 reads CASSYGGAETDTQYF. CDR3 nucleotides: TGTGCCAGCAGCTACGGGGGGGCGGAGACAGATACGCAGTATTTT.

The chain is built from TRBV12-3 or TRBV12-4 and TRBJ1-1; tentative D call: TRBD1 (6 bases). The CDR3 has 12 residues. V was cut by 6 bases and J by 9 bases, with 14 bases left in between. This CDR3 reads CASSKTGIKAFF. In DNA form, the CDR3 reads TGTGCCAGCAGCAAGACAGGAATTAAAGCTTTCTTT.

The chain is built from TRBV5-1 and TRBJ2-3; maybe TRBD2 (6 bases). Germline values: CDR1 SGHRS, CDR2 YFSETQ. V lost 0 bases and J lost 3, with 14 bases in between. The CDR3 extends over 16 amino acids. CDR3 loop: CASSLEIRGTTDTQYF. The CDR3 bases are TGCGCCAGCAGCTTGGAGATCCGGGGGACGACAGATACGCAGTATTTT.

J is TRBJ2-5 and V is TRBV7-2; 13 nucleotides match TRBD2. CDR1 SGHTA and CDR2 FQGNSA come from the germline V gene. The V segment lost 5 bases and the J segment 7 bases; nucleotides outside the gene matches: 13. This CDR3 spans 17 amino acids. CDR3 in amino acids: CASSPGLAGARSGTQYF. The CDR3 DNA follows: TGTGCCAGCAGCCCAGGACTAGCGGGGGCCCGTTCGGGGACCCAGTACTTC.

The V call is TRBV7-6, the J call TRBJ1-2; 8 bases fit TRBD1. There are 16 residues in the CDR3. CDR1 and CDR2 from the germline V gene are SGHVS and FNYEAQ. V lost 1 base and J lost 5; bases outside the gene matches: 9. The CDR3 region has the DNA TGTGCCAGCAGCTTAGGGACAGGGAGAGGAGGTTATGGCTACACCTTC. Amino acids: CASSLGTGRGGYGYTF.

V is TRBV10-3 and J is TRBJ2-2, with no clear D. The V end lost 0 bases, the J end lost 3 bases, and 8 bases lay between the germline ends. CDR1 and CDR2 from the germline V gene are ENHRY and SYGVKD. The CDR3 covers 15 residues. CDR3 sequence reads: CAISESRQYTGELFF. CDR3 DNA: TGTGCCATCAGTGAGTCGCGGCAGTACACCGGGGAGCTGTTTTTT.

A few counts support this clone. The chain combines TRBV2 with TRBJ1-1; D is ambiguous. V lost 4 bases and J lost 1, with 4 bases in between. The CDR3 contains 12 residues. Per the germline V gene, CDR1 is SNHLY and CDR2 is FYNNEI. CDR3 amino acids: CASSVKNTEAFF. DNA of the CDR3: TGTGCCAGCAGTGTTAAGAACACTGAAGCTTTCTTT.

The chain is built from TRBV4-2 and TRBJ2-2; TRBD2 agrees at 8 bases. The germline CDR1 and CDR2 sequences are LGHNA and YNFKEQ. The CDR3 contains 16 residues. V shed 0 bases and J 7 bases; nucleotides not matched to a gene: 7. The CDR3, as DNA: TGTGCCAGCAGCCAAGAACCCGGGGGGGCCGGCGGGGAGCTGTTTTTT. It yields the protein CASSQEPGGAGGELFF.

The J gene is TRBJ2-5, the V gene TRBV7-2; 9 nucleotides line up with TRBD1. The germline V gene encodes CDR1 SGHTA and CDR2 FQGNSA. The CDR3 covers 16 residues. Trimming took 1 base from V and 5 from J; bases not matched to a gene: 8. CDR3 residues: CASSLVRTGGLETQYF. The CDR3, as DNA: TGTGCCAGCAGCTTAGTCCGTACAGGGGGCTTGGAGACCCAGTACTTC.

CDR3 loop: CASSRPPGERGGRETQYF. The DNA of the CDR3 is TGTGCCAGCAGCCGCCCCCCCGGGGAGCGGGGGGGCAGGGAGACCCAGTACTTC. The V gene is TRBV7-9, the J gene TRBJ2-5; 10 nucleotides align to TRBD2. The CDR3 sequence is 18 residues long. The germline gives CDR1 SEHNR, CDR2 FQNEAQ (reference sequence). J was trimmed by 5 bases and V by 5 bases; bases with no gene match: 17.

V usage is TRBV7-8 and J usage is TRBJ2-3, with TRBD2 matching 13 bases. The junction had 12 bases not matched to a gene; V was cut back by 1 base and J by 8 bases. The CDR3 spans 18 residues. CDR1 is SGHVS, CDR2 FQNEAQ, per germline. DNA of the CDR3: TGTGCCAGCAGCTTAGGCCCGCGGACTAGCGGGGGCGGTCGTACGCAGTATTTT. Protein product: CASSLGPRTSGGGRTQYF.

This CDR3 is CATSSDRGQLDTQYF. The CDR3 DNA reads as TGTGCCACCAGCTCCGACAGGGGGCAATTGGATACGCAGTATTTT. The chain employs TRBV15 and TRBJ2-3; TRBD1 matches 10 bases. The CDR3 is 15 residues long. The germline gives CDR1 LNHNV, CDR2 YYDKDF (reference sequence). Losses at the gene ends were 5 bases for V and 6 bases for J; bases not matched to a gene: 8.

The chain couples TRBV6-5 to TRBJ2-7; 10 bases are a match to TRBD2. CDR1 and CDR2 from the germline V gene are MNHEY and SVGAGI. The junction had 2 bases not matched to a gene; V was cut back by 0 bases and J by 0 bases. The CDR3 loop spans 16 amino acids. The DNA for the CDR3 is TGTGCCAGCAGTTACTCTCTAGCGGGGGCCTCCTACGAGCAGTACTTC. Translating gives CASSYSLAGASYEQYF.

The chain employs TRBV4-1 and TRBJ1-4; 9 nucleotides match TRBD1. Germline V CDR1 and CDR2: MGHRA, YSYEKL. Trimming took 3 bases from V and 6 from J; bases not matched to a gene: 5. The CDR3 length is 15 residues. This CDR3 is CASSHPGQGYEKLFF. CDR3 nucleotide sequence: TGCGCCAGCAGCCACCCGGGACAGGGATATGAAAAACTGTTTTTT.

J is TRBJ2-7 and V is TRBV9; weak D call: TRBD1 (6 bases). Germline V CDR1 and CDR2: SGDLS, YYNGEE. There are 14 residues in the CDR3. Trimming took 0 bases from V and 2 from J, leaving 9 bases between them. CDR3 DNA: TGTGCCAGCAGCGTAGGACAGGTTCCCTACGAGCAGTACTTC. Translated, it gives CASSVGQVPYEQYF.

The CDR3 sequence is CSVERTGLSGELFF. CDR3 DNA sequence: TGCAGCGTCGAAAGGACAGGGTTGTCCGGGGAGCTGTTTTTT. The chain couples TRBV29-1 to TRBJ2-2; 8 bases are shared with TRBD1. J lost 6 bases, V lost 6 bases, and 9 bases had no gene match. The CDR3 is made up of 14 amino acids. Germline-derived CDR1 and CDR2 are SQVTM and ANQGSEA.

Turning to this clone: The same CDR3 is also encoded by other DNA sequences in this sample. The CDR3 DNA is TGCGCCAGCAGCTTGGCCGGGACAGGGAACTATGGCTACACCTTC. Translating it yields CASSLAGTGNYGYTF. The V gene is TRBV5-1, the J gene TRBJ1-2; 9 bases agree with TRBD1. Looked up from germline, CDR1 is SGHRS and CDR2 is YFSETQ. This CDR3 has 15 amino acids. Trimming at V came to 0 bases and at J to 2 bases, leaving 2 bases not matched to a gene.

The chain joins TRBV11-2 to TRBJ2-7, with 10 bases aligning to TRBD2. CDR1 is SGHAT, CDR2 FQNNGV, per germline. The CDR3 is 17 amino acids. V lost 0 bases, J lost 2 bases, and 7 bases stayed unmatched. Here the CDR3 reads CASSLELAGVITYEQYF. CDR3 DNA sequence: TGTGCCAGCAGCTTAGAGCTAGCGGGGGTGATAACCTACGAGCAGTACTTC. Filled out from reference TRBV11-2 and TRBJ2-7, the complete variable domain reads EAGVAQSPRYKIIEKRQSVAFWCNPISGHATLYWYQQILGQGPKLLIQFQNNGVVDDSQLPKDRFSAERLKGVDSTLKIQPAKLEDSAVYLCASSLELAGVITYEQYFGPGTRLTVT.

The chain couples TRBV2 to TRBJ1-2, with TRBD1 matching over 7 bases. The ends lost 3 bases at V and 3 bases at J; junction bases unmatched: 16. CDR3 length equals 18 residues. The germline gives CDR1 SNHLY, CDR2 FYNNEI. The CDR3, as DNA: TGTGCCAGCAGTGAGTTCCAAATTTACAGGGGAAGGGACTATGGCTACACCTTC. This encodes CASSEFQIYRGRDYGYTF.

The rearrangement links TRBV6-4 to TRBJ1-2; TRBD1 agrees at 11 bases. The ends lost 4 bases at V and 5 bases at J; junction bases unmatched: 15. Germline V gene data show CDR1 as MRHNA and CDR2 as SNTAGT. CDR3 length: 18 residues. The CDR3 coding sequence is TGTGCCAGCAGTGTCCAAGCGGGTACCGGGACAGGGGGTTATGGCTACACCTTC. Translated, it gives CASSVQAGTGTGGYGYTF.